These T cell receptor beta chains were read from a single sample in a study of blood T cell repertoires in COVID-19. The repertoire was sequenced with immunoSEQ multiplex PCR; TCRdb's copy has only in-frame clones and lacks some. The table has more than 60,000 clones, roughly 91% seen once. The sequenced sample was PBMCs or T cells enriched from blood (not recorded which). The receptors shown here come from a middle-aged woman who had recovered from COVID-19. The CDR3 runs from the conserved cysteine through the conserved F or W.

V gene: TRBV5-4; J gene: TRBJ2-3; CDR3 protein: CASSLARAGTDTQYF
V gene: TRBV19; J gene: TRBJ1-4; CDR3 protein: CASNRGRNEKLFF
V gene: TRBV27; J gene: TRBJ2-1; CDR3 protein: CASSLVWTDKSNEQFF
V gene: TRBV20-1; J gene: TRBJ2-6; CDR3 protein: CSASPLSSGANVLTF
V gene: TRBV15; J gene: TRBJ2-7; CDR3 protein: CATSSETGSSYEQYF
V gene: TRBV21-1; J gene: TRBJ2-1; CDR3 protein: CASTEFAGTGRDEQFF
V gene: TRBV6-5; J gene: TRBJ1-1; CDR3 protein: CASGGRGYYQQAFF
V gene: TRBV6-5; J gene: TRBJ2-3; CDR3 protein: CASSYSGSGITDTQYF
V gene: TRBV19; J gene: TRBJ1-4; CDR3 protein: CASTMGGTGLNEKLFF
V gene: TRBV7-9; J gene: TRBJ2-3; CDR3 protein: CASSAGTGLADTQYF
V gene: TRBV5-4; J gene: TRBJ2-7; CDR3 protein: CASSAWTGEAYEQYF
V gene: TRBV7-9; J gene: TRBJ1-4; CDR3 protein: CASSPEQGAKLFF
V gene: TRBV15; J gene: TRBJ2-7; CDR3 protein: CATSRDRSGTGDRYEQYF
V gene: TRBV5-1; J gene: TRBJ2-3; CDR3 protein: CASSPDKSTDTQYF
V gene: TRBV5-8; J gene: TRBJ2-2; CDR3 protein: CASGRTYQTGELFF
V gene: TRBV29-1; J gene: TRBJ1-5; CDR3 protein: CSVALDSNQPQHF
V gene: TRBV9; J gene: TRBJ2-2; CDR3 protein: CASSVGAGANTGELFF
V gene: TRBV5-1; J gene: TRBJ2-2; CDR3 protein: CASSLTGLGPGELFF
V gene: TRBV9; J gene: TRBJ1-2; CDR3 protein: CASSPSRGAGYDYGYTF
V gene: TRBV7-9; J gene: TRBJ1-3; CDR3 protein: CASRLIQGNTIYF
V gene: TRBV10-1; J gene: TRBJ2-3; CDR3 protein: CASSGGSSAADTQYF
V gene: TRBV7-9; J gene: TRBJ1-1; CDR3 protein: CASSLGPPTIPSEAFF
V gene: TRBV24-1; J gene: TRBJ2-1; CDR3 protein: CATSESTGINEQFF
V gene: TRBV18; J gene: TRBJ1-5; CDR3 protein: CASSPREDQPQHF
V gene: TRBV12-3/TRBV12-4; J gene: TRBJ1-5; CDR3 protein: CASSLGGEQPQHF
V gene: TRBV28; J gene: TRBJ2-7; CDR3 protein: CASSLELYEQYF
V gene: TRBV27; J gene: TRBJ2-7; CDR3 protein: CASRPRPVTGSYEQYF
V gene: TRBV7-9; J gene: TRBJ2-3; CDR3 protein: CASSYESPLRGVTDTQYF
V gene: TRBV12-3/TRBV12-4; J gene: TRBJ1-4; CDR3 protein: CASSFETELFF
V gene: TRBV19; J gene: TRBJ1-2; CDR3 protein: CAGGTVNYGYTF
V gene: TRBV11-2; J gene: TRBJ2-2; CDR3 protein: CASSLDSGANTGELFF
V gene: TRBV27; J gene: TRBJ2-1; CDR3 protein: CASSLGGGGNEQFF
V gene: TRBV7-9; J gene: TRBJ1-2; CDR3 protein: CASSRLVTGDKNYGYTF
V gene: TRBV5-5; J gene: TRBJ2-7; CDR3 protein: CASSLVLRQLSYEQYF
V gene: TRBV4-1; J gene: TRBJ1-6; CDR3 protein: CASSPRWAVDSPLHF
V gene: TRBV5-1; J gene: TRBJ2-5; CDR3 protein: CASSLEGTGRRETQYF
V gene: TRBV6-2/TRBV6-3; J gene: TRBJ1-6; CDR3 protein: CASSQGTEYNSPLHF
V gene: TRBV10-2; J gene: TRBJ2-1; CDR3 protein: CATRGGVGLGSNNEQFF
V gene: TRBV29-1; J gene: TRBJ1-2; CDR3 protein: CSVAGQGTYGYTF
V gene: TRBV10-3; J gene: TRBJ2-5; CDR3 protein: CATTGAIGDQYF
V gene: TRBV14; J gene: TRBJ1-2; CDR3 protein: CASSQVSYGYTF
V gene: TRBV7-8; J gene: TRBJ1-1; CDR3 protein: CASSLLRNTEAFF
V gene: TRBV5-1; J gene: TRBJ1-5; CDR3 protein: CASSTGQGTQPQHF
V gene: TRBV5-1; J gene: TRBJ1-1; CDR3 protein: CASSLEGLQAFF
V gene: TRBV20-1; J gene: TRBJ1-2; CDR3 protein: CSASQDRGYGYTF
V gene: TRBV24-1; J gene: TRBJ2-3; CDR3 protein: CATSDQTSSGGTDTQYF
V gene: TRBV7-3; J gene: TRBJ1-3; CDR3 protein: CASSPGISGNTIYF
V gene: TRBV5-6; J gene: TRBJ1-1; CDR3 protein: CASSLQGAGLNTEAFF
V gene: TRBV7-9; J gene: TRBJ1-1; CDR3 protein: CASSLDRLGAAFF
V gene: TRBV4-2; J gene: TRBJ1-2; CDR3 protein: CASSQDLGRDYGYTF
V gene: TRBV27; J gene: TRBJ2-4; CDR3 protein: CASSLWAAPGGRGKNIQYF
V gene: TRBV5-1; J gene: TRBJ2-3; CDR3 protein: CASSVSGVTDTQYF
V gene: TRBV9; J gene: TRBJ2-3; CDR3 protein: CASSVGLAGGTTDTQYF